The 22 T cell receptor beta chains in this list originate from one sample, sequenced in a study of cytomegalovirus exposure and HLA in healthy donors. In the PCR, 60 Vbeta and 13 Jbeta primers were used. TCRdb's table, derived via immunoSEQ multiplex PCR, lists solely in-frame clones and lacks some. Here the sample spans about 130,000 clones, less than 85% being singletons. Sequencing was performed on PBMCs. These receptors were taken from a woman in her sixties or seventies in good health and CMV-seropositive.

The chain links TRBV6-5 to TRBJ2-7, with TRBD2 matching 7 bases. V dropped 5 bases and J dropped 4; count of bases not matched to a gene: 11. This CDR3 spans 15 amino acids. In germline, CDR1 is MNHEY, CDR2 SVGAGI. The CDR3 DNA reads TGTGCCAGCAGTAGGGCTAGCGGAGGGAGATACGAGCAGTACTTC. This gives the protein CASSRASGGRYEQYF.

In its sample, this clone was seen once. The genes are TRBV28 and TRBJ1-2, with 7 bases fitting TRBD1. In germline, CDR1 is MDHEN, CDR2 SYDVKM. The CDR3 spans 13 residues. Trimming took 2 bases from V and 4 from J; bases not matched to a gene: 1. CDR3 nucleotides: TGTGCCAGCAGTTTAGGGGACAGCTATGGCTACACCTTC. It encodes CASSLGDSYGYTF.

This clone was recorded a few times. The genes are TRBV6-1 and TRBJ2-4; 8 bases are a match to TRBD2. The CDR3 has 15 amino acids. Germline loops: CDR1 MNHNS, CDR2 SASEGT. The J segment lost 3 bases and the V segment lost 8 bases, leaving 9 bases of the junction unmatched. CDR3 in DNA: TGTGCCAGCCGATCGAGGAGCGGGAGCAAAAACATTCAGTACTTC. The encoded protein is CASRSRSGSKNIQYF.

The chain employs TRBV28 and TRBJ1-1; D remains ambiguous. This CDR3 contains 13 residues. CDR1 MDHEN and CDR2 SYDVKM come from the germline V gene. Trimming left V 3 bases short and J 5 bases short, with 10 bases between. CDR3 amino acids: CASSFLERTEAFF. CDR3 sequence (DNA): TGTGCCAGCAGTTTTCTGGAGAGGACTGAAGCTTTCTTT.

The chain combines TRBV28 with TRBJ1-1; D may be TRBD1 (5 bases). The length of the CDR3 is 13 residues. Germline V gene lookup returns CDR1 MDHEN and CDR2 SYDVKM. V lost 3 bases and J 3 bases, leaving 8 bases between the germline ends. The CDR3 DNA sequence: TGTGCCAGCAGTTTGGGACTGTACACTGAAGCTTTCTTT. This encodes CASSLGLYTEAFF.

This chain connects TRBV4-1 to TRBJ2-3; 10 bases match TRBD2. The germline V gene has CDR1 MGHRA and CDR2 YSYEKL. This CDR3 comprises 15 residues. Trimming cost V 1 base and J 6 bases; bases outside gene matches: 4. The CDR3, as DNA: TGCGCCAGCAGCCAAGCTCCAGCGGGAGGGGATACGCAGTATTTT. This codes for CASSQAPAGGDTQYF.

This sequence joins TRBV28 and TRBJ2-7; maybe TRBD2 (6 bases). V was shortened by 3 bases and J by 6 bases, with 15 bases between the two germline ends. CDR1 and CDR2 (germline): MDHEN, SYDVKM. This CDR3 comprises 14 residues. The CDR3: CASSFKTFGGEQYF. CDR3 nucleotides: TGTGCCAGCAGTTTTAAGACGTTCGGGGGCGAGCAGTACTTC.

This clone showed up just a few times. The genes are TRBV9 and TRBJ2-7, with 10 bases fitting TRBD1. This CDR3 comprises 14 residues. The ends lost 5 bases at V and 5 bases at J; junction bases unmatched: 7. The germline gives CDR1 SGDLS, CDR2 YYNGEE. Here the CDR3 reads CASSPGQGFNEQYF. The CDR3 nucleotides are TGTGCCAGCAGTCCGGGACAGGGGTTTAACGAGCAGTACTTC.

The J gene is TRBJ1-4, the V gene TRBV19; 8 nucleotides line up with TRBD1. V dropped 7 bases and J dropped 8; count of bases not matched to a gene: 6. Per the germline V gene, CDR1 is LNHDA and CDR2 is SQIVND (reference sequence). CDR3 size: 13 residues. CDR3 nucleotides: TGTGCCAGTACTGGACAGGGAAGGGAAAAACTGTTTTTT. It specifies CASTGQGREKLFF.

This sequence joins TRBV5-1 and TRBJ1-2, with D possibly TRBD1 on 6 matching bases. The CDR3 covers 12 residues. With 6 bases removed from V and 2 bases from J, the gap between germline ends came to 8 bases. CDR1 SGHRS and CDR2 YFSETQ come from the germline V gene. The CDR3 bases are TGCGCCAGCACGGACAGCAACTATGGCTACACCTTC. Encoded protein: CASTDSNYGYTF.

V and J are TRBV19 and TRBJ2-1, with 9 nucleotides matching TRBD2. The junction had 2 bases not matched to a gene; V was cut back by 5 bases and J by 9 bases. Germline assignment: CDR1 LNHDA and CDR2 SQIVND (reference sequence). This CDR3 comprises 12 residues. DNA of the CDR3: TGTGCCAGTAGTCTACTAGCGGGTGAGCAGTTCTTC. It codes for CASSLLAGEQFF. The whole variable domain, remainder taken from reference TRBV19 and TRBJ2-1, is DGGITQSPKYLFRKEGQNVTLSCEQNLNHDAMYWYRQDPGQGLRLIYYSQIVNDFQKGDIAEGYSVSREKKESFPLTVTSAQKNPTAFYLCASSLLAGEQFFGPGTRLTVL.

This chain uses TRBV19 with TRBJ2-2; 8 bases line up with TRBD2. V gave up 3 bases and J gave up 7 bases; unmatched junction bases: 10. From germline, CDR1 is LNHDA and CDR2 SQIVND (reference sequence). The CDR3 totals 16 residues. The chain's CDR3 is CASSIGGRLTGGELFF. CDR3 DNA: TGTGCCAGTAGTATTGGCGGGAGGTTGACAGGCGGGGAGCTGTTTTTT.

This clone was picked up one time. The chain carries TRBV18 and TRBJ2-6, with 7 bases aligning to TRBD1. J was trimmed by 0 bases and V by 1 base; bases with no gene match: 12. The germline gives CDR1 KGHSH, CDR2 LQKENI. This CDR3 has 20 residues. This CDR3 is CASSPLYSTGDVSGANVLTF. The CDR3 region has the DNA TGTGCCAGCTCACCACTTTATAGTACAGGGGATGTCTCTGGGGCCAACGTCCTGACTTTC.

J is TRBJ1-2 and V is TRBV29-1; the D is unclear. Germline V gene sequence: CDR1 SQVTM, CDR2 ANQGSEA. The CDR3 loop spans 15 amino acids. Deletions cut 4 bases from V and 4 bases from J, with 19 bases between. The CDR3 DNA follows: TGCAGCGTTGGGCCCAGCGAGGGCATCTTCTATGGCTACACCTTC. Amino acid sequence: CSVGPSEGIFYGYTF.

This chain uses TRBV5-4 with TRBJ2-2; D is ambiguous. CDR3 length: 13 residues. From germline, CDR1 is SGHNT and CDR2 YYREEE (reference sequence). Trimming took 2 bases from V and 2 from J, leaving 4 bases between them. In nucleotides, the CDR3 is TGTGCCAGCAGCTTTGGCAACACCGGGGAGCTGTTTTTT. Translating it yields CASSFGNTGELFF.

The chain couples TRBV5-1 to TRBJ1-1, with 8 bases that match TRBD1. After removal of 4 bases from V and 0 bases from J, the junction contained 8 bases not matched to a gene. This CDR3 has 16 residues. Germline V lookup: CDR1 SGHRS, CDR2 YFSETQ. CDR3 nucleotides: TGCGCCAGCAGCCTCGGACAGGGTAGGGTGAACACTGAAGCTTTCTTT. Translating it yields CASSLGQGRVNTEAFF.

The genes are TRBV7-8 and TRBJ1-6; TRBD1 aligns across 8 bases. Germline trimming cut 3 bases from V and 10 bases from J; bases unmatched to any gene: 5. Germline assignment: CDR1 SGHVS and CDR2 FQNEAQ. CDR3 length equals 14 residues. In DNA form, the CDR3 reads TGTGCCAGCAGCTTGGTACAGGGGGAGTCACCCCTCCACTTT. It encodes CASSLVQGESPLHF.

CDR3 coding DNA: TGCGCCAGCAGCACTGAGGGACAGGTCCAAGAGACCCAGTACTTC. Protein: CASSTEGQVQETQYF. The V call is TRBV5-1, the J call TRBJ2-5, with 8 bases identical to TRBD1. This CDR3 comprises 15 residues. Germline CDR1 reads SGHRS; CDR2 reads YFSETQ. The trim removed 4 bases at V and 1 base at J, leaving 6 bases unmatched.

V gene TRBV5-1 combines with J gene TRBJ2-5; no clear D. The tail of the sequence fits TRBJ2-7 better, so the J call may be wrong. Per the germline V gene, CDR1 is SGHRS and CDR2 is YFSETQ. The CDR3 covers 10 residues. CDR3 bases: TGCGCCAGCAGAGACTACGAGCAGTACTTC. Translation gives CASRDYEQYF.

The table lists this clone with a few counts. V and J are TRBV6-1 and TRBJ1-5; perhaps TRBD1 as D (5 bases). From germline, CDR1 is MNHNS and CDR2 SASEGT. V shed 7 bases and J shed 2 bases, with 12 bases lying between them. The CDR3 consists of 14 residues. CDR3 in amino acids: CASNRPGGNQPQHF. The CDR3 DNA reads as TGTGCCAGCAACAGGCCGGGAGGCAATCAGCCCCAGCATTTT.

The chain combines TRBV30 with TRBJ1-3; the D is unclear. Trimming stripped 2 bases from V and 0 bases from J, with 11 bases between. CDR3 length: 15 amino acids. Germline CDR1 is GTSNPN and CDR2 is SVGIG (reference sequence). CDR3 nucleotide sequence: TGTGCCTGGAGTCCGGCGGGAATCTCTGGAAACACCATATATTTT. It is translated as CAWSPAGISGNTIYF.

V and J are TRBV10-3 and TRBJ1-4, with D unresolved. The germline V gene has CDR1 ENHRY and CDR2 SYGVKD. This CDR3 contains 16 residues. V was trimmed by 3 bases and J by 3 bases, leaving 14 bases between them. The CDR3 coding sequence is TGTGCCATCAGTGATTCGGCGGGCAACGCTAATGAAAAACTGTTTTTT. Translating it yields CAISDSAGNANEKLFF.